There are many counts of the clone carrying this T cell receptor beta chain. The CDR3 end falls 3 residues outside the read, so it is completed with the germline J gene. The CDR3 is 15 amino acids. In germline, CDR1 is SGHDT, CDR2 YYEEEE. The junction had 6 bases not matched to a gene; V was cut back by 0 bases and J by 4 bases. Using immunoSEQ multiplex PCR, the repertoire was profiled, and TCRdb retains in-frame clones only, with some absent. The data show 35,000 to 45,000 clones, none appearing only once, with around 2.8% held by the ten largest. This sample is part of a study of T cell clonality in common variable immunodeficiency. Both groups were predominantly of Caucasian heritage.

This sequence joins TRBV5-6 and TRBJ1-2, with 7 bases matching TRBD1. The source material was peripheral blood mononuclear cells. The clonotype was recovered from a person aged 18-70 years in good health. The DNA read from the CDR3 is TGTGCCAGCAGCTTGGAGAGGGGGCGGGTCTATGGC. This codes for CASSLERGRVYG. The complete CDR3 reads CASSLERGRVYGYTF. The variable domain in full, completed from reference TRBV5-6 and TRBJ1-2, reads DAGVTQSPTHLIKTRGQQVTLRCSPKSGHDTVSWYQQALGQGPQFIFQYYEEEERQRGNFPDRFSGHQFPNYSSELNVNALLLGDSALYLCASSLERGRVYGYTFGSGTRLTVV.